This T cell receptor (beta chain) was identified in a study of T cell changes during pregnancy in multiple sclerosis. With 11 bases removed from V and 3 bases from J, the gap between germline ends came to 13 bases. The CDR3 runs to 12 residues. In germline, CDR1 is WNHNN, CDR2 SYGVQD (reference sequence). The protocol was immunoSEQ multiplex PCR, while the TCRdb copy is restricted to in-frame clones and leaves out a portion. The sample shows 91,000 or so clones, approximately 92% of them seen only once. The origin of this receptor is a female donor with multiple sclerosis, enrolled in a pregnancy study. This chain connects TRBV10-1 to TRBJ1-2, with a tentative D call TRBD1 (5 bases). The specimen was peripheral blood, collected after pregnancy. The CDR3 coding sequence is TGCGCCGGGGGGAGAGGTGACTATGGCTACACCTTC. This sequence encodes CAGGRGDYGYTF.